This is a list of T cell receptor beta chains from one sample in a study of chemoradiotherapy in HPV16-positive cancers. Generated by immunoSEQ multiplex PCR, the TCRdb table keeps only in-frame clones and is missing some. This table has roughly 16,000 clones, 79% appearing once. The specimen was collected from a patient who underwent chemoradiotherapy. The receptors stem from a human donor with HPV-associated anogenital cancer. Both conserved end residues are part of each CDR3. Fields, in order: clone size, D gene, V gene, J gene, CDR3 DNA, CDR3 protein. The D gene is left open where the match is weak. Clone size is given for some rows only: seen once, a few or many times, or a class if the clone is expanded.

abundance: -; d_gene: -; v_gene: TRBV28; j_gene: TRBJ2-2; CDR3nt: TGTGCCAGCAGTTTGAGGGGGACAGGGGAGCTGTTTTTT; CDR3aa: CASSLRGTGELFF
abundance: -; d_gene: TRBD1; v_gene: TRBV14; j_gene: TRBJ2-5; CDR3nt: TGTGCCAGCAGTCGCCGGGACAGGGGGCTCGAGACCCAGTACTTC; CDR3aa: CASSRRDRGLETQYF
abundance: -; d_gene: -; v_gene: TRBV19; j_gene: TRBJ1-4; CDR3nt: TGTGCCAGTAGTATACCGGCGGACTTTCCAACATTGGTTAGTGGAAAACTGTTTTTT; CDR3aa: CASSIPADFPTLVSGKLFF
abundance: -; d_gene: -; v_gene: TRBV19; j_gene: TRBJ2-3; CDR3nt: TGTGCCACATTCAAAAGGGCCGGGCAAGGAGGCGGTACAGATACGCAGTATTTT; CDR3aa: CATFKRAGQGGGTDTQYF
abundance: -; d_gene: -; v_gene: TRBV27; j_gene: TRBJ1-6; CDR3nt: TGTGCCAGCAGTTCTTTACCCCCCGGACCGATCGATTCACCCCTCCACTTT; CDR3aa: CASSSLPPGPIDSPLHF
abundance: once; d_gene: TRBD2; v_gene: TRBV5-4; j_gene: TRBJ2-5; CDR3nt: TGTGCCAGCAGCTTGGTTCGTCTAGCGGGGGAGCAAGAGACCCAGTACTTC; CDR3aa: CASSLVRLAGEQETQYF
abundance: once; d_gene: -; v_gene: TRBV18; j_gene: TRBJ1-3; CDR3nt: TGTGCCAGCTCACCACTTCCCGCAGGAACCAGAGTTCCCTCTGGAAACACCATATATTTT; CDR3aa: CASSPLPAGTRVPSGNTIYF
abundance: -; d_gene: -; v_gene: TRBV28; j_gene: TRBJ2-7; CDR3nt: TGTGCCACTGCTCCCCCGACGGACACCTACGAGCAGTACTTC; CDR3aa: CATAPPTDTYEQYF
abundance: -; d_gene: -; v_gene: TRBV30; j_gene: TRBJ1-6; CDR3nt: TGTGCCTGGAGTGTCTTGGTCTATAATTCACCCCTCCACTTT; CDR3aa: CAWSVLVYNSPLHF
abundance: few; d_gene: -; v_gene: TRBV5-4; j_gene: TRBJ1-1; CDR3nt: TGTGCCAGCAGCCAAGAGGGGCGGTTTGAAGCTTTCTTT; CDR3aa: CASSQEGRFEAFF
abundance: -; d_gene: -; v_gene: TRBV6-6; j_gene: TRBJ1-5; CDR3nt: TGTGCCAGCAGTTACTCGATGGATCAGCCCCAGCATTTT; CDR3aa: CASSYSMDQPQHF
abundance: -; d_gene: -; v_gene: TRBV19; j_gene: TRBJ2-7; CDR3nt: TGTGCCAGTAGTATTATCGGCGGAATGAGCTACGAGCAGTACTTC; CDR3aa: CASSIIGGMSYEQYF
abundance: -; d_gene: -; v_gene: TRBV30; j_gene: TRBJ1-2; CDR3nt: TGTGCCTGGGATGGATCGGGGGCCCATGGCTACACCTTC; CDR3aa: CAWDGSGAHGYTF
abundance: -; d_gene: -; v_gene: TRBV13; j_gene: TRBJ2-7; CDR3nt: TGTGCCAGCAGTCCGGGCTACGGGAGAGCGGGTGAGCAGTACTTC; CDR3aa: CASSPGYGRAGEQYF
abundance: -; d_gene: -; v_gene: TRBV29-1; j_gene: TRBJ1-2; CDR3nt: TGCAGCGTTGAAGAGGGGGGGAACTATAACTATGGCTACACCTTC; CDR3aa: CSVEEGGNYNYGYTF
abundance: -; d_gene: TRBD2; v_gene: TRBV7-3; j_gene: TRBJ2-1; CDR3nt: TGTGCCAGCAGCTTCTCACCCGGCGGGGGGTACTCCCAGTTCTTC; CDR3aa: CASSFSPGGGYSQFF
abundance: -; d_gene: TRBD2; v_gene: TRBV9; j_gene: TRBJ2-3; CDR3nt: TGTGCCAGCAGCGTAGACGCTAGCGGGGGAGGGCAGGATACGCAGTATTTT; CDR3aa: CASSVDASGGGQDTQYF
abundance: -; d_gene: -; v_gene: TRBV9; j_gene: TRBJ2-1; CDR3nt: TGTGCCAGCAGCGTAGAAGAATTCTCCTACAATGAGCAGTTCTTC; CDR3aa: CASSVEEFSYNEQFF
abundance: -; d_gene: TRBD2; v_gene: TRBV28; j_gene: TRBJ2-5; CDR3nt: TGTGCCAGCAGCAGCGGGGATCAAGAGACCCAGTACTTC; CDR3aa: CASSSGDQETQYF
abundance: -; d_gene: -; v_gene: TRBV28; j_gene: TRBJ1-4; CDR3nt: TGTGCCAGCAGTAACCAGGGCCAAGTTTCTGAAAAACTGTTTTTT; CDR3aa: CASSNQGQVSEKLFF
abundance: -; d_gene: TRBD1; v_gene: TRBV5-1; j_gene: TRBJ1-2; CDR3nt: TGCGCCAGCAGCTTGGAGGGCCCAGGGGGGTTAGCTAACTATGGCTACACCTTC; CDR3aa: CASSLEGPGGLANYGYTF
abundance: few; d_gene: -; v_gene: TRBV28; j_gene: TRBJ1-2; CDR3nt: TGTGCCAGCAGTTCGCCTGCGGGGTACGACTATGGCTACACCTTC; CDR3aa: CASSSPAGYDYGYTF
abundance: -; d_gene: -; v_gene: TRBV5-4; j_gene: TRBJ2-7; CDR3nt: TGTGCCAGCGGCCTCAGGGGGGCATCCTACGAGCAGTACTTC; CDR3aa: CASGLRGASYEQYF
abundance: -; d_gene: -; v_gene: TRBV4-2; j_gene: TRBJ1-3; CDR3nt: TGTGCCAGCAGCCAAGACGCCACCTCTGGAAACACCATATATTTT; CDR3aa: CASSQDATSGNTIYF
abundance: -; d_gene: -; v_gene: TRBV18; j_gene: TRBJ1-3; CDR3nt: TGTGCCAGCACAACGACCTCTGGAAACACCATATATTTT; CDR3aa: CASTTTSGNTIYF
abundance: -; d_gene: -; v_gene: TRBV7-2; j_gene: TRBJ1-1; CDR3nt: TGTGCCAGCAGCCCGGGGGTATGGAACACTGAAGCTTTCTTT; CDR3aa: CASSPGVWNTEAFF
abundance: once; d_gene: -; v_gene: TRBV5-8; j_gene: TRBJ1-1; CDR3nt: TGTGCCAGCAGCTTGGGACTGGAGAACACTGAAGCTTTCTTT; CDR3aa: CASSLGLENTEAFF
abundance: -; d_gene: -; v_gene: TRBV2; j_gene: TRBJ2-3; CDR3nt: TGTGCCAGCAGTGTGGACGAAGATACGCAGTATTTT; CDR3aa: CASSVDEDTQYF
abundance: few; d_gene: -; v_gene: TRBV7-3; j_gene: TRBJ1-2; CDR3nt: TGTGCCAGCAGCGAAAGCCCGGGACGGGGAAACTATGGCTACACCTTC; CDR3aa: CASSESPGRGNYGYTF
abundance: -; d_gene: -; v_gene: TRBV10-2; j_gene: TRBJ2-7; CDR3nt: TGCGCCAGCAGTGACAGGGCTCGAGAGCAGTACTTC; CDR3aa: CASSDRAREQYF
abundance: -; d_gene: TRBD1; v_gene: TRBV9; j_gene: TRBJ1-1; CDR3nt: TGTGCCAGCAGCGTGGGGGACAGGTCATTGAACACTGAAGCTTTCTTT; CDR3aa: CASSVGDRSLNTEAFF
abundance: -; d_gene: -; v_gene: TRBV6-6; j_gene: TRBJ1-6; CDR3nt: TGTGCCAGCACCCCGGGTTATTCACCCCTCCACTTT; CDR3aa: CASTPGYSPLHF
abundance: -; d_gene: -; v_gene: TRBV5-1; j_gene: TRBJ2-5; CDR3nt: TGCGCCAGCAGAATGTCCCCAAGGGAGACCCAGTACTTC; CDR3aa: CASRMSPRETQYF
abundance: -; d_gene: -; v_gene: TRBV11-3; j_gene: TRBJ2-2; CDR3nt: TGTGCCAGCAGCTGGAGAGTTTCCGGGGAGCTGTTTTTT; CDR3aa: CASSWRVSGELFF
abundance: once; d_gene: -; v_gene: TRBV18; j_gene: TRBJ1-4; CDR3nt: TGTGCCAGCTCACCGGGACAAGGGCTACCTAATGAAAAACTGTTTTTT; CDR3aa: CASSPGQGLPNEKLFF
abundance: -; d_gene: -; v_gene: TRBV4-1; j_gene: TRBJ2-5; CDR3nt: TGCGCCAGCTCGGCGACGTTTAGGGAGACCCAGTACTTC; CDR3aa: CASSATFRETQYF
abundance: -; d_gene: -; v_gene: TRBV9; j_gene: TRBJ2-3; CDR3nt: TGTGCCAGCAGCCCCTTCTTCACGTCCGATACGCAGTATTTT; CDR3aa: CASSPFFTSDTQYF
abundance: -; d_gene: TRBD2; v_gene: TRBV28; j_gene: TRBJ2-6; CDR3nt: TGTGCCAGCAGTGTACACCCTGGGACTAGCGGCTCTGGGGCCAACGTCCTGACTTTC; CDR3aa: CASSVHPGTSGSGANVLTF
abundance: -; d_gene: -; v_gene: TRBV28; j_gene: TRBJ1-2; CDR3nt: TGTGCCAGCAGCCCCGACGGCCTCGGAGGCTACACCTTC; CDR3aa: CASSPDGLGGYTF
abundance: -; d_gene: TRBD1; v_gene: TRBV19; j_gene: TRBJ1-6; CDR3nt: TGTGCCAGTACTCTGGGAGGGACAGTTAATTCACCCCTCCACTTT; CDR3aa: CASTLGGTVNSPLHF
abundance: -; d_gene: TRBD1; v_gene: TRBV7-8; j_gene: TRBJ2-5; CDR3nt: TGTGCCAGCAGCTTAGAGGGACAGGTGGAGACCCAGTACTTC; CDR3aa: CASSLEGQVETQYF
abundance: -; d_gene: -; v_gene: TRBV2; j_gene: TRBJ1-3; CDR3nt: TGTGCCAGCAGTGGCACAGGGATAGGAAACACCATATATTTT; CDR3aa: CASSGTGIGNTIYF
abundance: -; d_gene: -; v_gene: TRBV30; j_gene: TRBJ2-7; CDR3nt: TGTGCCTGGAGCAGTGGAGGAGGCTCCTACGAGCAGTACTTC; CDR3aa: CAWSSGGGSYEQYF